The 8 T cell receptor beta chains presented below share a single source sample, sequenced in a study of response to subunit inactivated influenza vaccine. TCRdb itself ran the RT-PCR reads through MiXCR, one entry per CDR3 protein. The sample lists around 300,000 distinct CDR3 sequences; about 20% were seen once. The sample was PBMCs from blood, taken approximately 20 months after vaccination. The receptors originated from a man between 50 and 69 years old who received an inactivated influenza vaccine.

The rearrangement links TRBV12-5 to TRBJ2-3, with D possibly being TRBD2 (5 bases). The germline CDR1 and CDR2 sequences are LGHNT and FRNRAP. This CDR3 has 13 residues. V gave up 7 bases and J gave up 11 bases, with 19 bases separating them. The CDR3 DNA reads TGTGCTAGTGCCCGAGGCGGGCTAGTTGAGCAGTATTTT. It encodes CASARGGLVEQYF.

Only a few counts were recorded for this clonotype. The chain is built from TRBV30 and TRBJ1-6, with 9 bases aligning to TRBD1. The length of the CDR3 is 13 residues. The J segment lost 9 bases and the V segment lost 5 bases, leaving 5 bases of the junction unmatched. Looked up from germline, CDR1 is GTSNPN and CDR2 is SVGIG (reference sequence). CDR3 residues: CAWSGQGSSPLHF. CDR3 DNA sequence: TGTGCCTGGTCGGGACAGGGTTCTTCACCCCTCCACTTT.

This clonotype was counted a few times. The rearrangement joins TRBV4-3 to TRBJ1-3, with a tentative D call TRBD1 (5 bases). V dropped 4 bases and J dropped 0 bases, with 10 bases sitting between them. The germline CDR1 and CDR2 sequences are LGHNA and YSLEER. The CDR3 contains 15 residues. The CDR3 bases are TGCGCCAGCAGCCCCAGGGTGAACTCTGGAAACACCATATATTTT. It yields the protein CASSPRVNSGNTIYF.

The rearrangement uses TRBV7-2 and TRBJ2-7; 11 nucleotides align to TRBD2. The CDR3 sequence is 17 residues long. Germline loops: CDR1 SGHTA, CDR2 FQGNSA. The junction had 6 bases not matched to a gene; V was cut back by 2 bases and J by 0 bases. CDR3 amino acids: CASSLSRLAGYSYEQYF. CDR3 nucleotide sequence: TGTGCCAGCAGCTTAAGTCGACTAGCGGGGTACTCCTACGAGCAGTACTTC.

The J gene is TRBJ2-3, the V gene TRBV7-9; weak D call: TRBD2 (5 bases). The V end lost 3 bases, the J end lost 5 bases, and 9 bases lay between the germline ends. This CDR3 comprises 13 residues. In germline, CDR1 is SEHNR, CDR2 FQNEAQ (reference sequence). The CDR3 DNA reads as TGTGCCAGCAGCTTTAGTGGGAGAGATACGCAGTATTTT. Amino acids: CASSFSGRDTQYF.

The chain recombines TRBV20-1 with TRBJ2-7; the match to TRBD1 covers 10 bases. Losses at the gene ends were 5 bases for V and 2 bases for J; bases not matched to a gene: 6. Germline values: CDR1 DFQATT, CDR2 SNEGSKA (reference sequence). The CDR3 covers 14 residues. This chain's CDR3 is CSAYRDRGPYEQYF. CDR3 sequence (DNA): TGCAGTGCTTACCGGGACAGGGGACCCTACGAGCAGTACTTC.

There are a few counts of this clonotype. The V call is TRBV12-3 or TRBV12-4, the J call TRBJ2-7, with D possibly TRBD1 on 6 matching bases. The CDR3 runs 17 residues. The V end was cut by 4 bases, the J end by 1 base, with 20 bases between. CDR3 sequence (DNA): TGTGCCAGCAGTTCAACCCTCCCTTATACAGGGTCCTACGAGCAGTACTTC. This gives the protein CASSSTLPYTGSYEQYF.

This clonotype was seen more than once but under ten times. V usage is TRBV4-1 and J usage is TRBJ1-1; TRBD1 is a possible D gene (5 bases). The CDR3 loop spans 14 amino acids. V dropped 4 bases and J dropped 0 bases, with 9 bases sitting between them. CDR1 and CDR2 from the germline V gene are MGHRA and YSYEKL. The CDR3 bases are TGCGCCAGCAGCCCGACAGAGTTGAACACTGAAGCTTTCTTT. Its protein product is CASSPTELNTEAFF.